The 17 T cell receptor beta chains given below trace back to one sample, sequenced in a study of tumor-infiltrating lymphocytes in primary liver carcinoma. Extraction of RNA together with DNA used 20-30 mg of unsorted bulk tissue. The authors made TCR beta cDNA from around 500 ng total RNA with a constant-region primer. Library construction for TCR beta comprised three nested multiplex PCR rounds performed with slightly modified ARM-PCR. Running approximately 10 cycles apiece, the first two PCR rounds relied on TRBV1-TRBV30 forward primers together with a C-beta reverse primer. TCRdb re-derived calls from the multiplex PCR reads in MiXCR, one entry per CDR3 protein. The profile shows about 190,000 distinct CDR3 sequences, around four fifths of them singletons. Sequencing was carried out using tumor tissue from primary liver carcinoma. The receptor source for this set is a middle-aged man with primary liver carcinoma and hepatitis B virus infection.

Details on this clonotype: Its ends do not fully match the called genes, so a read error is possible. The rearrangement joins TRBV4-2 to TRBJ2-5; maybe TRBD2 (7 bases). Germline CDR1 and CDR2: LGHNA and YNFKEQ. CDR3 size: 15 residues. As DNA, the CDR3 is TGTCCCAGCCGCCAAGTACGGGGGGCGGGGGAGACCCAGTACTTC. Translation: CPSRQVRGAGETQYF.

As concerns this clonotype: An end of the junction differs from the germline gene, which may be a read error. The rearrangement links TRBV10-2 to TRBJ2-3; 10 bases are shared with TRBD2. The CDR3 length is 12 residues. Germline CDR1 and CDR2: WSHSY and SAAADI. The CDR3 DNA reads TGCGCCTGCAGCCACACTAGCGGGATAACGTATTTT. Translated, it gives CACSHTSGITYF.

V gene TRBV6-1 combines with J gene TRBJ2-7, with unresolved D. The germline V gene has CDR1 MNHNS and CDR2 SASEGT. V shed 9 bases and J shed 9 bases, with 21 bases lying between them. The length of the CDR3 is 13 residues. The CDR3 spells CASRETYDLGQYF. CDR3 DNA sequence: TGTGCCAGTAGAGAAACTTACGACCTCGGGCAGTACTTC.

A note on this clonotype: At one of its ends the junction is not consistent with the germline gene, which may arise from a read error. The V gene is TRBV5-1, the J gene TRBJ2-7; 8 nucleotides line up with TRBD1. This CDR3 is 15 amino acids long. The germline gives CDR1 SGHRS, CDR2 YFSETQ. Here the CDR3 reads CASNLDAGGFYEQYF. CDR3 sequence (DNA): TGCGCCAGCAACTTGGATGCAGGGGGCTTCTACGAGCAATACTTC. Together with reference TRBV5-1 and TRBJ2-7, the CDR3 gives the full variable domain: KAGVTQTPRYLIKTRGQQVTLSCSPISGHRSVSWYQQTPGQGLQFLFEYFSETQRNKGNFPGRFSGRQFSNSRSEMNVSTLELGDSALYLCASNLDAGGFYEQYFGPGTRLTVT.

This clonotype was found a few times. CDR3 bases: TGTGTCAGTAGTACGGGACAGTCATATGGCTACACCTTC. Protein: CVSSTGQSYGYTF. The rearrangement uses TRBV6-1 and TRBJ1-2, with 7 bases fitting TRBD1. Looked up from germline, CDR1 is MNHNS and CDR2 is SASEGT. This CDR3 has 13 amino acids.

Comments on this clonotype: A read error is likely, as this CDR3 ends without the conserved phenylalanine or tryptophan. This chain joins TRBV5-1 and TRBJ2-2; D not certain. CDR1 and CDR2 from the germline V gene are SGHRS and YFSETQ. The CDR3 loop spans 17 amino acids. CDR3 sequence reads: CASSAHLGGTNTEELFY. Written as DNA, the CDR3 is TGCGCCAGCAGCGCCCACTTGGGCGGAACGAACACCGAGGAGCTGTTTTAT.

This clonotype appeared a single time. One end of the junction varies from germline; a read error may be responsible. The chain carries TRBV28 and TRBJ2-7; unclear D gene. Germline values: CDR1 MDHEN, CDR2 SYDVKM. The CDR3 totals 13 residues. The CDR3 sequence is CASSLIQTGERYF. The CDR3 DNA sequence: TGTGCCAGCAGTTTAATACAGACCGGCGAGCGGTACTTC. The entire variable domain, with the rest obtained from reference TRBV28 and TRBJ2-7, is as follows: DVKVTQSSRYLVKRTGEKVFLECVQDMDHENMFWYRQDPGLGLRLIYFSYDVKMKEKGDIPEGYSVSREKKERFSLILESASTNQTSMYLCASSLIQTGERYFGPGTRLTVT.

As to this clonotype: Its ends do not fully match the called genes, so a read error is possible. This sequence joins TRBV4-3 and TRBJ2-3; perhaps TRBD2 as D (6 bases). The CDR3 is made up of 16 amino acids. Germline V lookup: CDR1 LGHNA, CDR2 YSLEER. The CDR3 sequence: CASSQGTCGTTDTHYF. The CDR3 DNA is TGCGCCAGCAGCCAGGGGACTTGCGGGACCACAGATACGCATTATTTT.

Points on this clonotype: A read error may produce the germline difference seen at one junction end. V usage is TRBV7-9 and J usage is TRBJ2-1, with D hard to call. CDR1 is SEHNR and CDR2 is FQNEAQ in the germline V gene (reference sequence). The CDR3 is 13 amino acids. CDR3 in amino acids: CVSSLGSYNEQFF. The CDR3 DNA follows: TGTGTCAGCAGCTTAGGCTCCTACAATGAGCAATTCTTC.

A note on this clonotype: Its ends do not fully match the called genes, so a read error is possible. The chain has TRBV6-1 and TRBJ2-3; 9 positions match TRBD2. Germline V gives CDR1 MNHNS, CDR2 SASEGT. The CDR3 runs to 14 residues. CDR3 amino acids: CSSQGRGGTDTQYF. The DNA of the CDR3 is TGTTCCAGCCAAGGGCGGGGGGGGACAGATACGCAATATTTT.

In regard to this clonotype: A junction boundary mismatches the germline segment, possibly from a read error. This sequence joins TRBV29-1 and TRBJ1-3; D call uncertain. The CDR3 consists of 14 residues. Germline V gene lookup returns CDR1 SQVTM and CDR2 ANQGSEA. The CDR3 DNA reads as TGCAGCGTTGAAGCTCCCTCGGAAGGAAACACCGTATATTTT. Its translation: CSVEAPSEGNTVYF.

The J gene is TRBJ1-6, the V gene TRBV5-4; 7 bases align to TRBD1. The length of the CDR3 is 12 residues. The ends lost 6 bases at V and 10 bases at J; junction bases unmatched: 4. Per the germline V gene, CDR1 is SGHNT and CDR2 is YYREEE (reference sequence). CDR3: CASIEQGSPLHF. CDR3 DNA sequence: TGTGCCAGCATCGAACAGGGGTCACCCCTCCACTTT.

This chain joins TRBV11-2 and TRBJ2-7, with 7 bases that match TRBD2. CDR1 is SGHAT, CDR2 FQNNGV, per germline. V was pared by 2 bases and J by 3 bases, with 10 bases of the junction left unmatched. The CDR3 covers 16 residues. The CDR3 coding sequence is TGTGCCAGCAGCTTATTCGTGGGAGGGCCATTCTACGAGCAGTACTTC. It codes for CASSLFVGGPFYEQYF.

This clonotype came up once. This rearrangement joins TRBV5-4 to TRBJ2-7, with 8 bases aligning to TRBD1. Germline V gene data show CDR1 as SGHNT and CDR2 as YYREEE (reference sequence). V was pared by 5 bases and J by 6 bases, with 13 bases of the junction left unmatched. The CDR3 is 15 amino acids. CDR3 protein: CASSSGTGARSEQYF. Here the CDR3 DNA reads TGTGCCAGCAGTTCTGGGACAGGTGCGAGAAGCGAGCAGTACTTC.

This chain joins TRBV11-2 and TRBJ2-1, with D perhaps matching TRBD2 (5 bases). Germline V CDR1 and CDR2: SGHAT, FQNNGV. The germline V and J ends were trimmed by 2 bases and 6 bases, with 11 bases remaining between them. This CDR3 contains 14 residues. CDR3 bases: TGTGCCAGCAGCTTATCGGGGTTCGGCAATGAGCAGTTCTTC. Translated: CASSLSGFGNEQFF. Together with reference TRBV11-2 and TRBJ2-1, the CDR3 gives the full variable domain: EAGVAQSPRYKIIEKRQSVAFWCNPISGHATLYWYQQILGQGPKLLIQFQNNGVVDDSQLPKDRFSAERLKGVDSTLKIQPAKLEDSAVYLCASSLSGFGNEQFFGPGTRLTVL.

Details on this clonotype: The CDR3 carries no conserved terminal phenylalanine or tryptophan, so it likely arises from a read error. No DNA is shown, since the ends of the CDR3 on it are uncertain; the CDR3 is the one TCRdb lists. The chain couples TRBV6-6 to TRBJ2-5; TRBD2, the table's D call, lacks a check against the DNA. The germline V gene has CDR1 MNHNY and CDR2 SVGAGI (reference sequence). 14 amino acids form the CDR3, both terminal residues included. The CDR3 protein is CVSSYGGSAETQYL.

For this clonotype: The junction departs from the called germline gene at one end, perhaps through a read error. The CDR3, as DNA: TGCAATGCTATGGGGGGGGCTAGTACAGATACGCAGTATTTT. Amino acids: CNAMGGASTDTQYF. The rearrangement uses TRBV20-1 and TRBJ2-3, with D possibly TRBD2 on 7 matching bases. The germline CDR1 and CDR2 sequences are DFQATT and SNEGSKA (reference sequence). This CDR3 comprises 14 residues.